A selection of T cell receptor beta chains follows, all from one sample in a study of CD8 T cell repertoires and HIV-1 epitope variants. Their antigens are not known. Sequencing used immunoSEQ multiplex PCR; TCRdb keeps in-frame clones, though not all of them. The sample holds 3,500 to 4,000 clones; 65% to 70% are singletons and the top ten take approximately 45%. Sequencing was performed on cultured CD8+ T cells derived from PBMCs. The receptors shown here come from a male donor with HIV. Each CDR3 is given with its conserved first and last residue. D genes are given only for firm matches. The size of a clone is reported for some rows only, either as once, few or many, or as a class for expanded clones.

J | V | size | D | DNA | CDR3
TRBJ1-4 | TRBV5-6 | . | . | TGTGCCAGCAGCTTGGCAGCCTCCCCCCACCAAGTAAAACTGTTTTTT | CASSLAASPHQVKLFF
TRBJ1-1 | TRBV28 | few | . | TGTGCCAGCAGAAGCACTGAAGCTTTCTTT | CASRSTEAFF
TRBJ1-5 | TRBV7-8 | . | TRBD1 | TGTGCCAGCAGCTTTTTCTTTTACAGGGGTCCCAATCAGCCCCAGCATTTT | CASSFFFYRGPNQPQHF
TRBJ2-7 | TRBV15 | . | . | TGTGCCACCAGCAGGGACAGCTACGATCAGCAGTACTTC | CATSRDSYDQQYF
TRBJ1-5 | TRBV7-9 | . | TRBD1 | TGTGCCAGCAGCTTAGGGGGACAGTCCCCGTACAATCAGCCCCAGCATTTT | CASSLGGQSPYNQPQHF
TRBJ2-3 | TRBV7-8 | . | . | TGTGCCAGCAGCTTAATGACAGGTAGCACAGATACGCAGTATTTT | CASSLMTGSTDTQYF
TRBJ2-7 | TRBV28 | . | . | TGTGCCAGCAGTTCAGATGTCTCGGCCTACGAGCAGTACTTC | CASSSDVSAYEQYF
TRBJ1-1 | TRBV29-1 | . | . | TGCAGCGTTGCTCGGGATTTAAACACTGAAGCTTTCTTT | CSVARDLNTEAFF
TRBJ2-1 | TRBV7-9 | . | . | TGTGCCAGCAGCTTGGGTGTAGGGGCTCGAGAGCAGTTCTTC | CASSLGVGAREQFF
TRBJ2-7 | TRBV27 | . | . | TGTGCCAGCAGTTTATCGGCGGGGTCGGGCGAGCAGTACTTC | CASSLSAGSGEQYF
TRBJ2-1 | TRBV6-5 | few | . | TGTGCCAGCAGTAAGACAGGATTCAATGAGCAGTTCTTC | CASSKTGFNEQFF
TRBJ2-7 | TRBV27 | few | . | TGTGCCAGCAGCCAGGGGCCCTACGAGCAGTACTTC | CASSQGPYEQYF
TRBJ2-7 | TRBV11-1 | . | . | TGTGCCAGCAGCTTAGATCTTACTAGCGAGCAGTACTTC | CASSLDLTSEQYF
TRBJ2-7 | TRBV27 | . | TRBD2 | TGTGCCAGCAGTTTATACCTAGCGGGGGGCTACGAGCAGTACTTC | CASSLYLAGGYEQYF
TRBJ2-1 | TRBV28 | . | TRBD2 | TGTGCCAGCAGTTTGGGGCGGCTAGCGGGGCTCTCAAATCCCAATGAGCAGTTCTTC | CASSLGRLAGLSNPNEQFF
TRBJ2-7 | TRBV7-2 | . | . | TGTGCCAGCAGCTTAGACTGGGCCTACGAGCAGTACTTC | CASSLDWAYEQYF
TRBJ2-3 | TRBV28 | . | TRBD2 | TGTGCCAGCAGCGCGATGGGGACTAGCGGGAGTCCGAGCACAGATACGCAGTATTTT | CASSAMGTSGSPSTDTQYF
TRBJ2-7 | TRBV19 | few | . | TGTGCCAGTAGTGCCACAGGGGGGGCCTACGAGCAGTACTTC | CASSATGGAYEQYF
TRBJ2-1 | TRBV6-5 | . | TRBD2 | TGTGCCAGCAGTTACTCGCCTAGCGGGGGACACAATGAGCAGTTCTTC | CASSYSPSGGHNEQFF
TRBJ2-2 | TRBV6-6 | . | . | TGTGCCAGCAGTTACTCCTCGAGGACCGGGGAGCTGTTTTTT | CASSYSSRTGELFF
TRBJ2-2 | TRBV6-5 | few | . | TGTGCCAGCAGGGGGAGACAGAAGAACACCGGGGAGCTGTTTTTT | CASRGRQKNTGELFF
TRBJ2-6 | TRBV14 | few | . | TGTGCCAGCAGCCAAGAAACGGGGAGATCGGCTGGGGCCAACGTCCTGACTTTC | CASSQETGRSAGANVLTF
TRBJ2-2 | TRBV5-1 | . | . | TGCGCCAGCAGCTCCGGGACCACTGACGGGGAGCTGTTTTTT | CASSSGTTDGELFF
TRBJ2-1 | TRBV9 | . | . | TGTGCCAGCAGCGTAGGGGGAGCCGCGGGCCCTGGAGATGAGCAGTTCTTC | CASSVGGAAGPGDEQFF
TRBJ1-5 | TRBV7-8 | few | . | TGTGCCAGCAGCTTAGCGAGCGGGGGTAATAGCAATCAGCCCCAGCATTTT | CASSLASGGNSNQPQHF
TRBJ2-7 | TRBV5-4 | . | TRBD2 | TGTGCCAGCAGCTTCGGGACTAGCAGCTACGAGCAGTACTTC | CASSFGTSSYEQYF
TRBJ2-1 | TRBV28 | few | . | TGTGCCAGCAGTTTCGAGGGGGGGCTTTACAATGAGCAGTTCTTC | CASSFEGGLYNEQFF
TRBJ2-5 | TRBV15 | . | . | TGTGCCACCAGCGACGGTGAAGAGGGGATAGAGACCCAGTACTTC | CATSDGEEGIETQYF
TRBJ2-7 | TRBV6-5 | . | . | TGTGCCAGCAGTTACATGAGCTCCTACGAGCAGTACTTC | CASSYMSSYEQYF
TRBJ2-7 | TRBV2 | . | TRBD1 | TGTGCCAGCAGTGAAGGGACAGGGACCTACGAGCAGTACTTC | CASSEGTGTYEQYF
TRBJ1-1 | TRBV5-5 | once | . | TGTGCCAGCAGCTTGGCTCCCGGCCAGGGCACTGAAGCTTTCTTT | CASSLAPGQGTEAFF
TRBJ2-7 | TRBV2 | . | TRBD1 | TGTGCCAGCAGTGAAGGCGGGACAGGGAGACGGGGGTACGAGCAGTACTTC | CASSEGGTGRRGYEQYF
TRBJ1-1 | TRBV19 | few | . | TGTGCCACTTCGGGAAGTACGACGTCCGATACTGAAGCTTTCTTT | CATSGSTTSDTEAFF
TRBJ2-1 | TRBV11-3 | . | . | TGTGCCAGCGGCTTATGGCAGAACCCTAATGAGCAGTTCTTC | CASGLWQNPNEQFF
TRBJ1-1 | TRBV10-3 | . | . | TGTGCCATCTGGGAGAACACTGAAGCTTTCTTT | CAIWENTEAFF
TRBJ1-5 | TRBV6-5 | few | TRBD1 | TGTGCCACATCAGGGGGCGTTCGCAATCAGCCCCAGCATTTT | CATSGGVRNQPQHF
TRBJ2-1 | TRBV2 | . | . | TGTGCCAGCAGTCATAGCGTCAGCTCCTACAATGAGCAGTTCTTC | CASSHSVSSYNEQFF
TRBJ1-3 | TRBV27 | . | . | TGTGCCAGCAAAAGCGGGCCCCTCTCTGGAAACACCATATATTTT | CASKSGPLSGNTIYF
TRBJ2-5 | TRBV27 | . | . | TGTGCCAGCAGCTCCGCCGGGATAGATCAAGAGACCCAGTACTTC | CASSSAGIDQETQYF
TRBJ2-3 | TRBV11-3 | few | . | TGTGCCAGCAGCCGAAGAGAGGGAGTGGGAGATACGCAGTATTTT | CASSRREGVGDTQYF
TRBJ2-1 | TRBV19 | . | TRBD2 | TGTGCCAGCGAATACGGGACTAGCAGCCATGAGCAGTTCTTC | CASEYGTSSHEQFF
TRBJ1-6 | TRBV9 | . | . | TGTGCCAGCAGCTCCTCCCGAGGGGGGGGGCGGAATTCACCCCTCCACTTT | CASSSSRGGGRNSPLHF
TRBJ1-1 | TRBV7-2 | once | . | TGTGCCAGCAGCTTAGATTGGCAGGGAAGGACTGAAGCTTTCTTT | CASSLDWQGRTEAFF
TRBJ2-2 | TRBV7-8 | . | TRBD2 | TGTGCCAGCTCTAGTGGAGCGGGGGACTTAAGGAGGGAGCTGTTTTTT | CASSSGAGDLRRELFF
TRBJ1-4 | TRBV7-9 | few | TRBD1 | TGTGCCAGCAGCCCCGGGACAGGGATCGTAACTAATGAAAAACTGTTTTTT | CASSPGTGIVTNEKLFF
TRBJ2-1 | TRBV11-3 | . | . | TGTGCCAGCAGCTTATCCCGCTCTAGCATTGAGCAGTTCTTC | CASSLSRSSIEQFF
TRBJ2-3 | TRBV7-8 | . | . | TGTGCCAGCAGCTTAGATCCAGGGGTGACAGATACGCAGTATTTT | CASSLDPGVTDTQYF
TRBJ2-2 | TRBV30 | . | TRBD2 | TGTGCCTGGAGCCACAGGACTAGCGAAGGCGGGGAGCTGTTTTTT | CAWSHRTSEGGELFF
TRBJ1-2 | TRBV28 | . | . | TGTGCCAGCAGTTTTGCTGGTAACTATGGCTACACCTTC | CASSFAGNYGYTF
TRBJ2-3 | TRBV5-8 | . | . | TGTGCCAGCAGCTTGAGGGGCACAGATACGCAGTATTTT | CASSLRGTDTQYF
TRBJ2-7 | TRBV4-3 | . | TRBD2 | TGCGCCAGCAGCCAGGGGGGACTAGGCTACGAGCAGTACTTC | CASSQGGLGYEQYF
TRBJ1-1 | TRBV4-3 | medium-sized | . | TGCGCCAGCAGCCAAGATAGGGGGGAATTAAGAGAAGCTTTCTTT | CASSQDRGELREAFF
TRBJ2-7 | TRBV9 | . | . | TGTGCCAGCAGCGTAGATTCTAGCCGCGAGCAGTACTTC | CASSVDSSREQYF
TRBJ1-1 | TRBV9 | . | . | TGTGCCAGCAGCCCCTCGGGGCAGGGGTTGACTGAAGCTTTCTTT | CASSPSGQGLTEAFF
TRBJ1-5 | TRBV4-2 | . | . | TGTGCCAGCAGCCAAGAGGCCAGGTCGGGGCAGCCCCAGCATTTT | CASSQEARSGQPQHF